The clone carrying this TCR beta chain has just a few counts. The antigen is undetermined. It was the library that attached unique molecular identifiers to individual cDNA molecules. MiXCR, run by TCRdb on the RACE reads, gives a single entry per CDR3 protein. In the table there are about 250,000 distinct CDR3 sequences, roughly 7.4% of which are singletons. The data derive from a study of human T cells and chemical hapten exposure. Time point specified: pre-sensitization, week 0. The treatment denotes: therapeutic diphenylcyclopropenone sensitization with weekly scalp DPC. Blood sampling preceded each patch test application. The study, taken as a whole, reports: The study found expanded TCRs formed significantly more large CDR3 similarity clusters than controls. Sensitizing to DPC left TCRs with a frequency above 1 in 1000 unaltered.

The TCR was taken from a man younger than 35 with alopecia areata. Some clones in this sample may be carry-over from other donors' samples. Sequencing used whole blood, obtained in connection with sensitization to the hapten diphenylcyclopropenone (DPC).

CDR3 in DNA: TGTGCCAGCAGCTTAGTGCACAGGGAGGAAAAACTGTTTTTT. Its translation is CASSLVHREEKLFF. The chain couples TRBV7-2 to TRBJ1-4; D may be TRBD1 (6 bases). The CDR3 has 14 residues. Germline V gene lookup returns CDR1 SGHTA and CDR2 FQGNSA. V lost 1 base and J lost 8, with 11 bases in between.